The clone carrying this T cell receptor beta chain was detected only a few times. This record belongs to a study of PD-L1 blockade in urothelial cancer. Study at large: Atezolizumab therapy began for patients in the mid-2010s, dosed at 1,200 mg intravenously every 3 weeks. About 90% of the 29 patients were men with bladder-origin urothelial cancer. Blood gave a median around 150,000 T cells.

The method was immunoSEQ multiplex PCR; TCRdb's version includes in-frame clones alone and lacks a portion of them. The sample holds around 110,000 clones, around 88% seen once. Time point noted: peripheral blood 6 weeks after treatment start. Pretreatment and on-treatment samples were taken, numbering 1 to 8 per patient. The sample here was PBMCs, taken around atezolizumab (anti-PD-L1) treatment. This TCR was recovered from a man in his 60s with urothelial cancer.

DNA of the CDR3: TGTGCCAGCAGCTTAGTTACAGTCGAGTACGAGCAGTACTTC. Amino acids: CASSLVTVEYEQYF. The V gene is TRBV11-2, the J gene TRBJ2-7; D is ambiguous. V lost 1 base, J lost 4 bases, and 11 bases lay in between. The CDR3 has 14 residues. Germline assignment: CDR1 SGHAT and CDR2 FQNNGV.